The rows below give T cell receptor beta chains drawn from one sample of a study of a mutant IDH1 vaccine in newly diagnosed glioma. Repertoires were generated with immunoSEQ multiplex PCR, while TCRdb's copy carries only in-frame clones and drops some. In the table there are around 40,000 clones, approximately 79% of which are singletons. Their antigen targets remain unknown. The sequenced sample was PBMCs, obtained from a glioma patient whose treatment included an IDH1 peptide vaccine. The receptors stem from a young man with glioma. Some clones in this sample may be carry-over from other donors' samples. The conserved cysteine and the conserved F or W are not part of the CDR3 here. A D gene is named only where the DNA matches it firmly. Expanded clones get a size class; other rows say once, few or many, or leave the size out.

d_gene: .; abundance: medium-sized; v_gene: TRBV12-1; j_gene: TRBJ2-3; CDR3aa: ASSLRWDRDGDTQY
d_gene: TRBD1; abundance: .; v_gene: TRBV7-2; j_gene: TRBJ2-7; CDR3aa: ASSLTRDRREYEQY
d_gene: .; abundance: .; v_gene: TRBV27; j_gene: TRBJ1-5; CDR3aa: ASSLGGPNQPQH
d_gene: TRBD2; abundance: once; v_gene: TRBV28; j_gene: TRBJ2-1; CDR3aa: ASSLFLFSRTSGNEQF
d_gene: .; abundance: .; v_gene: TRBV7-2; j_gene: TRBJ1-1; CDR3aa: ASSLGTGHPNTEAF
d_gene: .; abundance: .; v_gene: TRBV6-5; j_gene: TRBJ2-5; CDR3aa: ASSTWESETQY
d_gene: .; abundance: .; v_gene: TRBV6-5; j_gene: TRBJ2-3; CDR3aa: ASSYRSGTDTQY
d_gene: .; abundance: once; v_gene: TRBV28; j_gene: TRBJ1-1; CDR3aa: ASGPARAF
d_gene: .; abundance: .; v_gene: TRBV5-4; j_gene: TRBJ1-1; CDR3aa: ASSKQANTEAF
d_gene: TRBD2; abundance: .; v_gene: TRBV19; j_gene: TRBJ2-3; CDR3aa: ASSPLTGGSDTQY
d_gene: .; abundance: .; v_gene: TRBV7-9; j_gene: TRBJ2-6; CDR3aa: ASSLSRSGANVLT
d_gene: .; abundance: .; v_gene: TRBV7-7; j_gene: TRBJ1-6; CDR3aa: ASSLGTDSSYNSPLH
d_gene: .; abundance: .; v_gene: TRBV6-1; j_gene: TRBJ1-4; CDR3aa: ASSQGNRASRLF
d_gene: TRBD1; abundance: .; v_gene: TRBV4-2; j_gene: TRBJ1-4; CDR3aa: ASSRTGLNEKLF
d_gene: .; abundance: once; v_gene: TRBV29-1; j_gene: TRBJ2-5; CDR3aa: SVGERSQETQY
d_gene: TRBD1; abundance: .; v_gene: TRBV6-1; j_gene: TRBJ1-2; CDR3aa: ASLRGGLYGYT
d_gene: .; abundance: once; v_gene: TRBV7-9; j_gene: TRBJ1-1; CDR3aa: ASSLVMNTEAF
d_gene: TRBD1; abundance: once; v_gene: TRBV12-5; j_gene: TRBJ1-1; CDR3aa: ASAKGQDYTEAF
d_gene: .; abundance: .; v_gene: TRBV7-8; j_gene: TRBJ1-1; CDR3aa: ASSPATDMGMITEAF
d_gene: .; abundance: .; v_gene: TRBV7-9; j_gene: TRBJ1-3; CDR3aa: ASSLTGFLGNTIY
d_gene: TRBD1; abundance: .; v_gene: TRBV6-1; j_gene: TRBJ2-5; CDR3aa: ASGQEETQY
d_gene: TRBD1; abundance: .; v_gene: TRBV7-9; j_gene: TRBJ2-7; CDR3aa: ASSPPHLGTGGINEQY
d_gene: TRBD1; abundance: .; v_gene: TRBV5-6; j_gene: TRBJ2-7; CDR3aa: ASSFPGTGLVYEQY
d_gene: .; abundance: .; v_gene: TRBV2; j_gene: TRBJ2-5; CDR3aa: ASKRGQETQY
d_gene: .; abundance: .; v_gene: TRBV4-3; j_gene: TRBJ2-2; CDR3aa: ASSPQTGRSTGELF
d_gene: .; abundance: .; v_gene: TRBV6-5; j_gene: TRBJ1-3; CDR3aa: ASSYQSGVGNTIY
d_gene: TRBD1; abundance: .; v_gene: TRBV5-1; j_gene: TRBJ1-4; CDR3aa: ASSQTGGWTNEKLF
d_gene: .; abundance: .; v_gene: TRBV5-6; j_gene: TRBJ1-2; CDR3aa: ASSLGMGLTVGYT
d_gene: .; abundance: .; v_gene: TRBV7-8; j_gene: TRBJ1-1; CDR3aa: ASSSLPVDSQGRAF
d_gene: .; abundance: .; v_gene: TRBV18; j_gene: TRBJ1-6; CDR3aa: ASSPPPRVRNYNSPLH
d_gene: TRBD2; abundance: .; v_gene: TRBV27; j_gene: TRBJ2-5; CDR3aa: ASSPSGSPETQY
d_gene: TRBD1; abundance: .; v_gene: TRBV5-1; j_gene: TRBJ2-2; CDR3aa: ASRRQGQGAMTGELF
d_gene: .; abundance: .; v_gene: TRBV6-5; j_gene: TRBJ2-6; CDR3aa: ASSYSSHGANVLT
d_gene: .; abundance: .; v_gene: TRBV29-1; j_gene: TRBJ2-7; CDR3aa: SVVSGSTYEQY
d_gene: TRBD2; abundance: .; v_gene: TRBV5-7; j_gene: TRBJ2-7; CDR3aa: ASSFNSFSGNPSYEQY
d_gene: TRBD1; abundance: .; v_gene: TRBV7-7; j_gene: TRBJ1-1; CDR3aa: ASSSAGTAEAF